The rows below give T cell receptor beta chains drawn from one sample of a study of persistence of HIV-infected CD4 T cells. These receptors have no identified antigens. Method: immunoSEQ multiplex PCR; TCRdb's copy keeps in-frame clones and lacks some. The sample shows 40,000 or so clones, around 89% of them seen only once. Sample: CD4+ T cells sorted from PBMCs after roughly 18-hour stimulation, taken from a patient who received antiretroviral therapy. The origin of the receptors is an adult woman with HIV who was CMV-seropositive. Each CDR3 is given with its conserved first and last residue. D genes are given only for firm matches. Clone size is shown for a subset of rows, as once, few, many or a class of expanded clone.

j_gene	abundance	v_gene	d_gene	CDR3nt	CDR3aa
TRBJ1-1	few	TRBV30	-	TGTGCCCGGAAGTATAGGACTGAAGCTTTCTTT	CARKYRTEAFF
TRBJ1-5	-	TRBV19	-	TGTGCCAGTAGTATGAGAGAAATAGCGGGTCAGCCCCAGCATTTT	CASSMREIAGQPQHF
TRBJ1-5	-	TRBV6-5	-	TGTGCCAGCAGCCTTGGACAAGCCCAGCCCCAGCATTTT	CASSLGQAQPQHF
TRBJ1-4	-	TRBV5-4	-	TGTGCCAGCAGCTTGGGACAGACCAATGAAAAACTGTTTTTT	CASSLGQTNEKLFF
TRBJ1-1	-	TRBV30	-	TGTGCCTGGAGGAGCCACGGGAACACTGAAGCTTTCTTT	CAWRSHGNTEAFF
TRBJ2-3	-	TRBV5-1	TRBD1	TGCGCCAGCAGCTTGGGGGACAGTACGCAGTATTTT	CASSLGDSTQYF
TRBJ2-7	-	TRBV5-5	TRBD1	TGTGCCAGCAGCCGAACAACGGGACAGGGGGCGGGCGAGCAGTACTTC	CASSRTTGQGAGEQYF
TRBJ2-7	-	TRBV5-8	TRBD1	TGTGCCAGCAGCTTTCGGAGACAGGGGATGGGCGAGCAGTACTTC	CASSFRRQGMGEQYF
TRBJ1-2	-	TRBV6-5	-	TGTGCCAGCTTATCCAGCGCTAACTATGGCTACACCTTC	CASLSSANYGYTF
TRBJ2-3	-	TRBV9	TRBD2	TGTGCCAGCAGCGTGGGACTACGCACAGATACGCAGTATTTT	CASSVGLRTDTQYF
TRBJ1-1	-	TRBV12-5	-	TGTGCTAGTGGTTTGCACCAGGGCACTGAAGCTTTCTTT	CASGLHQGTEAFF
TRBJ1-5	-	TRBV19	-	TGTGCCAGTATCCTATCACGGGGACAGCCCCAGCATTTT	CASILSRGQPQHF
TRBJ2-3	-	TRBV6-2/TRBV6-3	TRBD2	TGTGCCAGCAGTAGACAACTAGCGGGCACAGATACGCAGTATTTT	CASSRQLAGTDTQYF
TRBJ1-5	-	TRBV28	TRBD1	TGTGCCAGCAGCCCACAGGGGGCTGGACAGCCCCAGCATTTT	CASSPQGAGQPQHF
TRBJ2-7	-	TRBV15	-	TGTGCCACCAGCAGAGAAAGAGCCCTTTACGAGCAGTACTTC	CATSRERALYEQYF
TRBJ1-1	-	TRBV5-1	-	TGCGCCAGCAGCTTAATCCGGTTGGACACTGAAGCTTTCTTT	CASSLIRLDTEAFF
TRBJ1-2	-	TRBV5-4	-	TGTGCCAGCAGCTTGGAAGCCATTTATGGCTATGGCTACACCTTC	CASSLEAIYGYGYTF
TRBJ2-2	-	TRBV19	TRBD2	TGTGCCAGTAGGGGACTAGCGGGGGGATTGGTGGGGAACACCGGGGAGCTGTTTTTT	CASRGLAGGLVGNTGELFF
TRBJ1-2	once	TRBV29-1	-	TGCAGCGTTGGCCAGGCTGATGGCTACACCTTC	CSVGQADGYTF
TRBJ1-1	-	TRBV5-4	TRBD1	TGTGCCAGCAGCTTGGATCGGACAGGGGGTCGAGCTTTCTTT	CASSLDRTGGRAFF
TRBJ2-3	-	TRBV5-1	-	TGCGCCAGCAGCGTGTCCGGCGTTGGGGGCACAGATACGCAGTATTTT	CASSVSGVGGTDTQYF
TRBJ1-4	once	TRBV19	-	TGTGCCAGTAGTACCTCCGGACAGAAACTGTTTTTT	CASSTSGQKLFF
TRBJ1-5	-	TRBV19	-	TGTGCCAGTAGTATAGTTGATAACAGTCCTTATAGCAATCAGCCCCAGCATTTT	CASSIVDNSPYSNQPQHF
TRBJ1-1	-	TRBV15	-	TGTGCCGCCTGCTGTGGGGGGCTCACTGAAGCTTTCTTT	CAACCGGLTEAFF
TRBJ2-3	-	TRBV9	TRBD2	TGTGCCAGCAGCGTATTAGGCGGGGGGTTCACAGATACGCAGTATTTT	CASSVLGGGFTDTQYF
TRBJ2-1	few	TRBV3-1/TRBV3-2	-	TGTGCCAGCAGCCAAGCCGAGAGTGAGCAGTTCTTC	CASSQAESEQFF
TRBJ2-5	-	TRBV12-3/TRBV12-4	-	TGTGCCAGCGGGGTGGGGCGGAGGGAGACCCAGTACTTC	CASGVGRRETQYF
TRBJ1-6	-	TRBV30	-	TGTGCCTGGAGTGGAGGATCACCCCTCCACTTT	CAWSGGSPLHF
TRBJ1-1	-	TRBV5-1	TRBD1	TGCGCCAGCAGCTTGGCGGGACAGCTAACTGAAGCTTTCTTT	CASSLAGQLTEAFF
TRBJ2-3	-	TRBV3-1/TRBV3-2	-	TGTGCCAGCAGCCTTCGCAGCCTGAGCACAGATACGCAGTATTTT	CASSLRSLSTDTQYF
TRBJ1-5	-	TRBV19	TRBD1	TGTGCCAGTAGTTCTAGGGGGACAGGGAATCAGCCCCAGCATTTT	CASSSRGTGNQPQHF
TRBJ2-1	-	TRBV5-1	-	TGCGCCAGCAGCTTGGATGGGGGGAAGTCCTACAATGAGCAGTTCTTC	CASSLDGGKSYNEQFF
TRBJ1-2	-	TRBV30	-	TGTGCCTGGAGTCCAAGAAGAACCTCACGAGTCTACACCTTC	CAWSPRRTSRVYTF